The clone carrying this T cell receptor beta chain was counted between two and nine times. Its cognate antigen is unknown. The data stem from a study of T cells in Graves' hyperthyroidism and ophthalmopathy. Findings and limits, study-wide: Classification by a 13 V-J model distinguished ophthalmopathy from stable hyperthyroidism.

RNA transcripts yielded amplified TCR beta CDR3 regions. The HTBI set primed first-round TCR CDR3 RT-PCR. TCRdb analysed the multiplex PCR reads with MiXCR anew, one entry per CDR3 protein. Of some 460,000 distinct CDR3 sequences listed, 15% to 17% were seen once; the top ten hold 12% to 15%. Germline CDR1 and CDR2: DFQATT and SNEGSKA (reference sequence). Trimming took off 6 bases at V and 6 bases at J, with 8 bases between the two ends. CDR3 size: 11 residues. The clonotype originates from a young woman with Graves' hyperthyroidism. The sequenced sample was blood. V gene TRBV20-1 combines with J gene TRBJ2-2, with a weak D call TRBD1 (5 bases). CDR3: CSARVAGELFF. The CDR3, as DNA: TGCAGTGCCAGGGTCGCCGGGGAGCTGTTTTTT.